This T cell receptor beta chain appears in the sequencing data of a study of T cell responses to AZD1222 COVID-19 vaccine (dated by TCRdb to the early 2020s). Study-wide context: TCR sequencing covered about 230 trial participants: 207 given two doses of AZD1222 and 26 given two doses of MenACWY control vaccine. Trial participants were enrolled by age into 18-55, 56-69 and 70-plus year subgroups, with approximately 150, 28 and 58 TCR-sequenced participants respectively. Findings and caveats that apply to the study as a whole: CD4 TCRs associated with the vaccine covered the entire spike protein, and the dominant responses were in regions 160-218 and 743-854. Reportedly, close to half of the unique spike-specific TCRs recognized epitopes lying outside the regions that are mutated in the B.1.351 and B.1.1.7 variants. The 56-69-year group was small, and its depth increase did not reach significance, likely because of low power. Because no day 14 peak-response samples were available, the repertoires could be characterized only after the peak T cell response. After two AZD1222 doses, spike-specific TCR breadth and depth were significantly higher than at day 0 and than in MenACWY recipients. Conclusions about previously exposed vaccinees were limited because only five to seven AZD1222 recipients were SARS-CoV-2 seropositive at baseline. Participants were mostly white British and included more females than males, and it was suggested by the authors that clonal diversity may have been underestimated.

The CDR3 regions of human TCRbeta chains were analyzed by immunosequencing. Regarding the original processing steps: Repertoire TCRs were matched against a reference library of SARS-CoV-2-specific TCRs generated with the MIRA antigen-specificity platform. Breadth was defined as the fraction of unique TCRs that were SARS-CoV-2-associated, and depth was defined as the fraction of total T cells that were SARS-CoV-2-associated. Using the MIRA data, each spike-specific TCR was mapped to the spike region that the TCR reacts to and placed in a CD4 or CD8 class. Log10-transformed breadth and depth values were compared by one-way ANOVA with Sidak's multiple comparisons tests. The clones in this table, taken by TCRdb from immuneACCESS, are in-frame only. Not every clone is retained; where verified, under half of the shortfall comes from an unresolved V gene, and the cause of the rest is unknown. From that table come the V and J calls and clone size; the DNA was used to work out D and trimming. This sample gives approximately 82,000 clones in total; around 90% of them show up just once. In total, the top ten clones hold roughly 3% of the sample.

V sheds 3 bases and J sheds 1 base, leaving 18 bases between their ends. There are 17 amino acids in the CDR3, from cysteine to phenylalanine inclusive. Only the CDR3 portion is preserved as DNA: 51 bases, with reading frame beginning at the first base. CDR1 and CDR2 were assigned from the germline V gene as SNHLY and FYNNEI. The sample's time point label, in plain terms: about 28 days (+/-7) after the second vaccine dose. AZD1222 recipients whose second dose came at about 4 weeks and those whose second dose came at about 12 weeks were combined into one group, since spike-specific TCR depth and breadth did not differ between the two schedules. Samples from vaccinated people were obtained from the UK trials COV001 and COV002, which included a single-blind randomized controlled phase 2/3 trial of AZD1222 (ChAdOx1 nCoV-19) in healthy adults. For TCRbeta chain sequencing, PBMC samples from trial participants were taken at day 0 and at day 28 after the second dose.

On this clone itself: Its antigen remains unidentified. The record has no base qualities; no much larger clone is one base away.

The TCR comes from an adult who received the AZD1222 COVID-19 vaccine. The sequence is built from TRBV2 and TRBJ1-1; tentative D gene TRBD1, with 6 bases matching. The specimen comprised peripheral blood, sampled 28 days after the second AZD1222 dose. DNA sequence: TGTGCCAGCAGTGAGTCCGCGGGGGCGGTAAGGAACACTGAAGCTTTCTTT. This sequence encodes CASSESAGAVRNTEAFF.